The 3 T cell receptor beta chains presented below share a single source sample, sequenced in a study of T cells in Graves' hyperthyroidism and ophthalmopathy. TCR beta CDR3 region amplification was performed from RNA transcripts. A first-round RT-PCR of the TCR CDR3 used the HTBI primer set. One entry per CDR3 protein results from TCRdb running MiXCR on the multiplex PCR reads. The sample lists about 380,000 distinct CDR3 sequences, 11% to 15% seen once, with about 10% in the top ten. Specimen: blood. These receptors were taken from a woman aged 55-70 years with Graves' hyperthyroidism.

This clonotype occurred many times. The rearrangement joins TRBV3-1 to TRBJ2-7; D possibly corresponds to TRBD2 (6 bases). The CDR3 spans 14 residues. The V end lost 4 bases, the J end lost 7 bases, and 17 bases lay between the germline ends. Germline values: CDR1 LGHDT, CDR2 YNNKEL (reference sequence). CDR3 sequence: CASSPEAGWEEQYF. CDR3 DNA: TGTGCCAGCAGCCCGGAGGCGGGATGGGAAGAGCAGTACTTC.

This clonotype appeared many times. The CDR3 sequence: CATSDFGNEQFF. The CDR3 region has the DNA TGTGCCACCAGTGATTTTGGCAATGAGCAGTTCTTC. The chain recombines TRBV24-1 with TRBJ2-1; no reliable D call. V shed 1 base and J shed 6 bases, with 3 bases lying between them. The CDR3 contains 12 residues. CDR1 and CDR2 from the germline V gene are KGHDR and SFDVKD.

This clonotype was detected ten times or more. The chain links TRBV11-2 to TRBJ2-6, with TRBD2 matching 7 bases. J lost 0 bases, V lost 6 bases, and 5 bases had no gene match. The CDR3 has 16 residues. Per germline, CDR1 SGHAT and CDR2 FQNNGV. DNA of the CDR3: TGTGCCAGCAGGGGACTACGAGACTCTGGGGCCAACGTCCTGACTTTC. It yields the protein CASRGLRDSGANVLTF.